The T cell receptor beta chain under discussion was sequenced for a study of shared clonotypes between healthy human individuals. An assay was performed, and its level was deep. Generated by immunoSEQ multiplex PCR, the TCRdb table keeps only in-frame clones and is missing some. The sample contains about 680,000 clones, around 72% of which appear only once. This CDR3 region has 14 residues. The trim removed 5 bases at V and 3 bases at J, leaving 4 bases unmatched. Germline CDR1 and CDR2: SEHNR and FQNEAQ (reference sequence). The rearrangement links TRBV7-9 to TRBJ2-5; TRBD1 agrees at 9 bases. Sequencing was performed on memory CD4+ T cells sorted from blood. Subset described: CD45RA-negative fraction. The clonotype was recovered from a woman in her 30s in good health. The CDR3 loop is CASSRTGVKETQYF. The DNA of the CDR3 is TGTGCCAGCAGCCGGACAGGGGTCAAAGAGACCCAGTACTTC.